This T cell receptor (beta chain) appears in the sequencing data of a study of cytomegalovirus exposure and HLA in healthy donors. With 60 Vbeta and 13 Jbeta primers, the PCR was carried out. Sequenced by immunoSEQ multiplex PCR; TCRdb stores in-frame clones only, minus some. The data show around 120,000 clones, with approximately 80% seen just once and 2% to 2.5% held by the top ten. V was shortened by 6 bases and J by 3 bases, with 9 bases between the two germline ends. The CDR3 spans 12 residues. Germline-derived CDR1 and CDR2 are MNHNY and SVGAGI (reference sequence). The specimen sequenced was PBMCs. The chain combines TRBV6-6 with TRBJ2-7; possibly TRBD1 for D (5 bases). This sequence originates from a man between 18 and 29 years old in good health and CMV-seronegative. CDR3 in amino acids: CASRKTGYEQYV. The CDR3 nucleotides read TGTGCCAGCAGAAAAACAGGCTACGAGCAGTACGTC.